One TCR beta chain is described in this entry. The target antigen is unknown. Each donor supplied around 9.9 milliliters of peripheral blood. This sample is part of a study of blood T cells in healthy people across ages. The CDR3 runs to 17 residues. J gave up 2 bases and V 4 bases, and 11 bases lay outside the gene matches. Germline CDR1 LGHDT, CDR2 YNNKEL (reference sequence). PCR was performed a second time for about 7 to 11 cycles using a sample-barcoded 5' primer and a J-beta primer mix. Sequencing yielded, for each sample, at least 2.5 million paired-end reads carrying CDR3. MiXCR was run by TCRdb on the 5' RACE reads, yielding one entry per CDR3 protein. The repertoire includes roughly 800,000 distinct CDR3 sequences, roughly 25% of them detected once, and more than 3% sits in the top ten. Study results and caveats: TCR beta diversity tracked closely with naive T cell percentage.

These records were also assigned to another study, of T cells of mothers and their children. This second report adds: A slight, non-significant increase in overlap was found for related mother-child pairs relative to unrelated pairs.

The sequence was obtained from a boy younger than 18 in good health. Sequenced: blood. J is TRBJ2-5 and V is TRBV3-1; the match to TRBD1 covers 9 bases. The CDR3 bases are TGTGCCAGCAGCCCTATCTGGGACAGGGCCGATCAAGAGACCCAGTACTTC. It encodes CASSPIWDRADQETQYF.